This TCR beta chain stems from a study of T cell changes during pregnancy in multiple sclerosis (dated by TCRdb to between 2017 and 2020). Concerning the study at large: Changes in the T cell repertoire over the course of pregnancy were examined in this study in women with multiple sclerosis.

Note on this clone: No cognate antigen has been identified for it. No base qualities exist here, and no much larger clone lies one base off it.

A distance of 2 bases separates the germline ends of V and J, which lose 4 bases and 1 base respectively. CDR3 length: 11 amino acids, cysteine to phenylalanine. Here the CDR3 DNA is all that survives: 33 bases in frame from base 1. The germline V gene sets CDR1 to SGHAT and CDR2 to FQNNGV. Receptors were amplified or captured by the immunoSEQ multiplex PCR assay. In TCRdb, the immuneACCESS table is reduced to in-frame sequences with V and J assigned. These tables do not hold every clone; where another copy was compared, an unresolved V gene accounts for under half, and the others remain unexplained. This sample is represented by over 100,000 clones; 92% of them were singletons. About 1.5% of the sample belongs to the ten largest clones.

The receptor comes from a female donor with multiple sclerosis, enrolled in a pregnancy study. The sequencing here drew on peripheral blood, taken in the third trimester of pregnancy. The sequence is built from TRBV11-2 and TRBJ2-7, with no reliable assignment of the D segment. The nucleotide sequence reads TGTGCCAGCAGCTCATCCTACGAGCAGTACTTC. Protein translation: CASSSSYEQYF.